Below are 25 T cell receptor beta chains sequenced from a single sample in a study of identical twins. TCRdb analysed the 5' RACE reads with MiXCR anew, one entry per CDR3 protein. Here the sample spans hundreds of thousands of distinct CDR3 sequences, 15% to 20% being singletons. This same sample was also taken into another study, of T cells expressing NK-cell markers.

Sequencing used PBMCs. All receptors derive from a woman aged 18 to 35 in good health.

The sample holds a few counts of this clonotype. V usage is TRBV20-1 and J usage is TRBJ2-3; 9 nucleotides line up with TRBD2. Losses at the gene ends were 3 bases for V and 2 bases for J; bases not matched to a gene: 9. Germline-derived CDR1 and CDR2 are DFQATT and SNEGSKA (reference sequence). The CDR3 is 16 amino acids. The CDR3 DNA follows: TGCAGTGCTAGTTTTCTAGCGGGGAGGGCCACAGATACGCAGTATTTT. Translated, it gives CSASFLAGRATDTQYF.

This chain joins TRBV6-1 and TRBJ1-2; D is unclear. The CDR3 loop spans 12 amino acids. V gave up 2 bases and J gave up 4 bases, with 5 bases separating them. Germline V lookup: CDR1 MNHNS, CDR2 SASEGT. DNA of the CDR3: TGTGCCAGCAGTGAAACAGCCTATGGCTACACCTTC. Its protein is CASSETAYGYTF.

The CDR3 bases are TGCAGTGCTAGAATGACAGGGGCGCTAGGGAACACTGAAGCTTTCTTT. As protein: CSARMTGALGNTEAFF. The chain couples TRBV20-1 to TRBJ1-1; 8 nucleotides agree with TRBD1. The germline CDR1 and CDR2 sequences are DFQATT and SNEGSKA (reference sequence). V shed 2 bases and J 1 base; nucleotides not matched to a gene: 9. The CDR3 contains 16 residues.

The gene calls are TRBV30 and TRBJ2-1; 9 bases match TRBD2. The V gene's germline CDR1 is GTSNPN and CDR2 SVGIG (reference sequence). With V trimmed by 1 base and J by 7 bases, 8 bases remained unmatched. This CDR3 is built from 15 residues. This chain's CDR3 is CAWSGGLAILNEQFF. The CDR3 nucleotides read TGTGCCTGGAGTGGCGGACTAGCGATATTAAATGAGCAGTTCTTC.

Here the CDR3 reads CASSWSSSYNEQFF. CDR3 sequence (DNA): TGTGCCAGCAGTTGGAGTAGCTCCTACAATGAGCAGTTCTTC. The V and J genes are TRBV25-1 and TRBJ2-1; D uncertain. There are 14 residues in the CDR3. The V gene lost 5 bases and the J gene lost 0 bases, with 8 bases spanning the gap. Per germline, CDR1 MGHDK and CDR2 SYGVNS.

The rearrangement uses TRBV25-1 and TRBJ2-2, with a weak D call TRBD1 (5 bases). Trimming cost V 2 bases and J 3 bases, with 13 bases left between them. Germline V gene sequence: CDR1 MGHDK, CDR2 SYGVNS. This CDR3 is 16 amino acids long. The CDR3 region has the DNA TGTGCCAGCAGTGAACACCAGGGCCGGGACACCGGGGAGCTGTTTTTT. Residues: CASSEHQGRDTGELFF. Supplemented by reference TRBV25-1 and TRBJ2-2, the full variable domain reads EADIYQTPRYLVIGTGKKITLECSQTMGHDKMYWYQQDPGMELHLIHYSYGVNSTEKGDLSSESTVSRIRTEHFPLTLESARPSHTSQYLCASSEHQGRDTGELFFGEGSRLTVL.

The chain carries TRBV11-1 and TRBJ1-1, with 7 bases identical to TRBD1. Germline-derived CDR1 and CDR2 are SGHAT and FQDESV (reference sequence). This CDR3 has 18 amino acids. The J segment lost 5 bases and the V segment lost 4 bases, leaving 19 bases of the junction unmatched. CDR3 amino acids: CASSSTMTGRVRGTEAFF. The CDR3, as DNA: TGTGCCAGCAGCTCCACGATGACAGGGAGGGTAAGAGGGACTGAAGCTTTCTTT.

The chain joins TRBV7-9 to TRBJ2-5; 9 bases match TRBD2. Germline CDR1 reads SEHNR; CDR2 reads FQNEAQ (reference sequence). V dropped 5 bases and J dropped 2; count of bases not matched to a gene: 6. This CDR3 has 15 residues. CDR3 amino acids: CASSRALAGQETQYF. The CDR3 nucleotides read TGTGCCAGCAGCCGTGCCCTAGCGGGGCAAGAGACCCAGTACTTC.

The rearrangement links TRBV7-2 to TRBJ2-7, with D unclear. Germline CDR1 and CDR2: SGHTA and FQGNSA. V lost 7 bases, J lost 0 bases, and 10 bases lay in between. This CDR3 is 13 amino acids long. In DNA form, the CDR3 reads TGTGCCAGCACGGAGATGAGCTCCTACGAGCAGTACTTC. It codes for CASTEMSSYEQYF.

A single count supports this clonotype. This may stem from a read error, because a much larger clone lies one nucleotide away. The chain is built from TRBV4-3 and TRBJ2-7; 13 bases are a match to TRBD2. Losses at the gene ends were 5 bases for V and 3 bases for J; bases not matched to a gene: 4. The CDR3 has 15 amino acids. From germline, CDR1 is LGHNA and CDR2 YSLEER. The CDR3 loop is CASSRGTSGNYEQYF. The DNA of the CDR3 is TGCGCCAGCAGCAGGGGGACTAGCGGGAACTACGAGCAGTACTTC.

This clonotype came up a few times. CDR3: CASLDSGETQYF. DNA for the CDR3: TGCGCCAGCCTAGACTCCGGGGAGACCCAGTACTTC. This chain connects TRBV5-1 to TRBJ2-5; D gene uncertain. This CDR3 comprises 12 residues. CDR1 is SGHRS and CDR2 is YFSETQ in the germline V gene. V was clipped by 7 bases and J by 5 bases, with 12 bases between them.

The chain links TRBV11-1 to TRBJ1-2; maybe TRBD1 (5 bases). V dropped 3 bases and J dropped 6 bases, with 11 bases sitting between them. The CDR3 is 13 residues long. Germline assignment: CDR1 SGHAT and CDR2 FQDESV (reference sequence). CDR3 DNA: TGTGCCAGCAGCTTGTCCGGCAGGGATGGCTACACCTTC. Protein sequence: CASSLSGRDGYTF. Complete variable domain (other parts from reference TRBV11-1 and TRBJ1-2): EAEVAQSPRYKITEKSQAVAFWCDPISGHATLYWYRQILGQGPELLVQFQDESVVDDSQLPKDRFSAERLKGVDSTLKIQPAELGDSAMYLCASSLSGRDGYTFGSGTRLTVV.

This clonotype was seen a few times. The CDR3 loop is CSASVGTEAFF. CDR3 coding DNA: TGCAGTGCTTCCGTGGGGACTGAAGCTTTCTTT. This rearrangement joins TRBV20-1 to TRBJ1-1; no firm D call. V was cut by 5 bases and J by 5 bases, with 9 bases left in between. This CDR3 contains 11 residues. Germline CDR1 DFQATT, CDR2 SNEGSKA (reference sequence).

V usage is TRBV7-2 and J usage is TRBJ2-6; D gene uncertain. This CDR3 contains 15 residues. The V gene lost 5 bases and the J gene lost 5 bases, with 13 bases spanning the gap. Germline CDR1 SGHTA, CDR2 FQGNSA. CDR3 in DNA: TGTGCCAGCAGCCCTGTCTGGGGTAGGGCCAACGTCCTGACTTTC. Translation gives CASSPVWGRANVLTF.

This clonotype was counted between two and nine times. The gene calls are TRBV15 and TRBJ1-5, with TRBD1 as a possible D gene (6 bases). Germline lookup yields CDR1 LNHNV and CDR2 YYDKDF (reference sequence). Trimming took 5 bases from V and 1 from J, leaving 12 bases between them. CDR3 length equals 15 residues. This CDR3 is CATSEITGSNQPQHF. The DNA of the CDR3 is TGTGCCACCAGCGAGATAACAGGGAGCAATCAGCCCCAGCATTTT.

J is TRBJ2-6 and V is TRBV6-2 or TRBV6-3; tentatively, D is TRBD2 (6 bases). Deletions cut 7 bases from V and 2 bases from J, with 12 bases between. CDR1 MNHEY and CDR2 SVGEGT come from the germline V gene. The CDR3 has 15 residues. CDR3 bases: TGTGCCAGCACCGACGGAGGGGCTGGGGCCAACGTCCTGACTTTC. Amino acid sequence: CASTDGGAGANVLTF.

The genes are TRBV6-1 and TRBJ2-3; 7 bases are a match to TRBD2. The ends lost 5 bases at V and 0 bases at J; junction bases unmatched: 5. The CDR3 spans 15 residues. In germline, CDR1 is MNHNS, CDR2 SASEGT. The CDR3 DNA sequence: TGTGCCAGCAGTCCGCGGGAGTTTAGCACAGATACGCAGTATTTT. Its translation: CASSPREFSTDTQYF.

V gene TRBV2 combines with J gene TRBJ2-1; either TRBD1 or TRBD2 may fit D (5 bases each). V lost 5 bases to trimming and J lost 5 bases, with 10 bases between them. CDR3 length: 13 amino acids. Germline loops: CDR1 SNHLY, CDR2 FYNNEI. CDR3 residues: CASSMGTNNEQFF. The CDR3 bases are TGTGCCAGCAGTATGGGGACCAACAATGAGCAGTTCTTC. The full variable domain, its missing parts supplied by reference TRBV2 and TRBJ2-1, is EPEVTQTPSHQVTQMGQEVILRCVPISNHLYFYWYRQILGQKVEFLVSFYNNEISEKSEIFDDQFSVERPDGSNFTLKIRSTKLEDSAMYFCASSMGTNNEQFFGPGTRLTVL.

The chain links TRBV7-9 to TRBJ2-1; 8 nucleotides align to TRBD2. Germline V CDR1 and CDR2: SEHNR, FQNEAQ (reference sequence). The V gene end was trimmed by 4 bases and the J gene end by 5 bases; junction bases not matched to a gene: 7. This CDR3 region has 15 residues. The CDR3 DNA reads as TGTGCCAGCAGCTGGCGGGGGGCGCGGGACAATGAGCAGTTCTTC. Translation gives CASSWRGARDNEQFF.

This chain links TRBV29-1 with TRBJ1-2, with D uncertain. Germline V lookup: CDR1 SQVTM, CDR2 ANQGSEA. Deletions cut 3 bases from V and 6 bases from J, with 17 bases between. The CDR3 loop spans 14 amino acids. The CDR3 reads CSVEGQSNWDGYTF. Written as DNA, the CDR3 is TGCAGCGTTGAGGGCCAGTCTAATTGGGATGGCTACACCTTC.

This clonotype has a count of ten or more. The gene calls are TRBV29-1 and TRBJ2-3; D is undetermined. The CDR3 is made up of 14 amino acids. From germline, CDR1 is SQVTM and CDR2 ANQGSEA. V was trimmed by 1 base and J by 2 bases, leaving 10 bases between them. DNA of the CDR3: TGCAGCGTTGAAGGATTAGGTCTCACAGATACGCAGTATTTT. Amino acids: CSVEGLGLTDTQYF.

Many counts were recorded for this clonotype. V and J are TRBV12-3 or TRBV12-4 and TRBJ2-3; D might be TRBD2 (5 bases). CDR3 length: 14 amino acids. Trimming took 3 bases from V and 4 from J, leaving 11 bases between them. The CDR3 DNA is TGTGCCAGCAGTTTTGAGGGCAGGTCAGATACGCAGTATTTT. This encodes CASSFEGRSDTQYF.

The chain is built from TRBV20-1 and TRBJ1-2; no definite D call. The CDR3 has 13 amino acids. V lost 1 base to trimming and J lost 8 bases, with 14 bases between them. CDR1 and CDR2 (germline): DFQATT, SNEGSKA (reference sequence). CDR3 nucleotides: TGCAGTGCTAGAGCGGCGGGGATCTGGGGCTACACCTTC. Its protein is CSARAAGIWGYTF.

The genes are TRBV6-1 and TRBJ1-5, with no clear D. Trimming removed 1 base from V and 6 bases from J, with 13 bases in between. The CDR3 has 15 residues. From germline, CDR1 is MNHNS and CDR2 SASEGT. This CDR3 is CASSEVWGSGQPQHF. For the CDR3, the DNA is TGTGCCAGCAGTGAAGTTTGGGGTTCGGGTCAGCCCCAGCATTTT.

The V call is TRBV18, the J call TRBJ2-5, with D uncertain. The CDR3 spans 16 residues. CDR1 is KGHSH and CDR2 is LQKENI in the germline V gene. With 1 base removed from V and 4 bases from J, the gap between germline ends came to 16 bases. The CDR3 reads CASSPQHRPNSETQYF. The DNA for the CDR3 is TGTGCCAGCTCACCACAACACAGACCTAACTCAGAGACCCAGTACTTC.